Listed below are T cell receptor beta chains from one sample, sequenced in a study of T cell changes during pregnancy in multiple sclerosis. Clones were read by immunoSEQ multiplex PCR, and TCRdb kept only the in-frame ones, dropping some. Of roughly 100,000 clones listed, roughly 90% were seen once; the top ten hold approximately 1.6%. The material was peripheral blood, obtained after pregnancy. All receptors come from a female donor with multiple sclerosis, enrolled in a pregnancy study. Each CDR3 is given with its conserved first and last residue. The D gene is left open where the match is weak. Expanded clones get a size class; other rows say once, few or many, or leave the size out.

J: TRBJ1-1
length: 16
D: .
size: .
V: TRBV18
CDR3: CASSPRPVAADTEAFF
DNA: TGTGCCAGCTCACCACGACCGGTAGCCGCCGACACTGAAGCTTTCTTT

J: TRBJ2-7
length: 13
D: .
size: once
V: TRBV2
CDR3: CASTVGLLSEQYF
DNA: TGTGCCAGCACCGTCGGACTCCTTAGCGAGCAGTACTTC

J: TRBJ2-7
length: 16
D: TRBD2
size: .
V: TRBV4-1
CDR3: CASSQEAPAGIDEQYF
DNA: TGCGCCAGCAGCCAAGAAGCCCCAGCGGGGATAGACGAGCAGTACTTC

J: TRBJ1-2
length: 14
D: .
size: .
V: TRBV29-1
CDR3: CSVEDEPLIYGYTF
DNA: TGCAGCGTTGAAGATGAGCCCCTTATCTATGGCTACACCTTC

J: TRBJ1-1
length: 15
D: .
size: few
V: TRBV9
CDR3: CASSTLDSGNTEAFF
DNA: TGTGCCAGCAGCACCCTGGACAGTGGAAACACTGAAGCTTTCTTT

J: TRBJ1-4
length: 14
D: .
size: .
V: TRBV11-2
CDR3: CASSLGGDNEKLFF
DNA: TGTGCCAGCAGCTTAGGGGGGGATAATGAAAAACTGTTTTTT

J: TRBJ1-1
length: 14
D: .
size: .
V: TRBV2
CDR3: CASSLDRLSTEAFF
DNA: TGTGCCAGCAGCTTGGACAGATTGAGCACTGAAGCTTTCTTT

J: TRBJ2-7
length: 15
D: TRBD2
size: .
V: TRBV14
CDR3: CASSQIAGGPNEQYF
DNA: TGTGCCAGCAGCCAAATAGCGGGGGGACCTAACGAGCAGTACTTC

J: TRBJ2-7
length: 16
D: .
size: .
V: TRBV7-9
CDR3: CASSQGPGHQSYEQYF
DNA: TGTGCCAGCAGCCAGGGTCCGGGACATCAGTCCTACGAGCAGTACTTC

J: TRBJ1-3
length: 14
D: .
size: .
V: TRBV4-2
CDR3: CASSQSGSGNTIYF
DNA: TGTGCCAGCAGCCAGTCAGGGTCTGGAAACACCATATATTTT

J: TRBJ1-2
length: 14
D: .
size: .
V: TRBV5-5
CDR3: CASSLETYNYGYTF
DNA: TGTGCCAGCAGCCTGGAGACTTACAACTATGGCTACACCTTC

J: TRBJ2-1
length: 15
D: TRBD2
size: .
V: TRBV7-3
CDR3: CASSLEAGGINEQFF
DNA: TGTGCCAGCAGCTTAGAAGCGGGGGGGATCAATGAGCAGTTCTTC

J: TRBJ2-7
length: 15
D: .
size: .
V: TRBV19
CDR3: CASSWGQGLSYEQYF
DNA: TGTGCCAGTAGTTGGGGCCAGGGCCTCTCCTACGAGCAGTACTTC

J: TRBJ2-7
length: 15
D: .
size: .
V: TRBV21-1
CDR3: CASSNLDPSGGEQYF
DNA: TGTGCCAGCAGCAACTTAGACCCGTCCGGGGGCGAGCAGTACTTC

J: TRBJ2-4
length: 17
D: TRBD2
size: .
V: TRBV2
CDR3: CASRGMAGGIAKNIQYF
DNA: TGTGCCAGCAGGGGGATGGCGGGGGGGATAGCCAAAAACATTCAGTACTTC

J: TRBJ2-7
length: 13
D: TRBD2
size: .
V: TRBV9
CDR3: CASSGTSGYEQYF
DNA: TGTGCCAGCAGCGGGACTAGCGGTTACGAGCAGTACTTC

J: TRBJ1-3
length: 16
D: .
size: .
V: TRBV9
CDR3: CASSFEVRASGNTIYF
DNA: TGTGCCAGCAGCTTCGAGGTGAGAGCCTCTGGAAACACCATATATTTT

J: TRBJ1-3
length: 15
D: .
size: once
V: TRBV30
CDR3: CAWSRTRDIENTIYF
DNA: TGTGCCTGGAGTCGAACCAGGGACATTGAAAACACCATATATTTT

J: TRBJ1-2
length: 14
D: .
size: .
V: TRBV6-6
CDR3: CASGTGMPNYGYTF
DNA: TGTGCCAGCGGTACGGGAATGCCTAACTATGGCTACACCTTC

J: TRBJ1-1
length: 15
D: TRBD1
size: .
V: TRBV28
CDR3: CASSLTGGLNTEAFF
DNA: TGTGCCAGCAGTTTAACAGGGGGATTGAACACTGAAGCTTTCTTT

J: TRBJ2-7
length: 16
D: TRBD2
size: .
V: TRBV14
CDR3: CASSQDLLAGVNEQYF
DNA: TGTGCCAGCAGCCAAGATCTTCTAGCGGGAGTTAACGAGCAGTACTTC

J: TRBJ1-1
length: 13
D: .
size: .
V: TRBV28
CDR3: CATQGGVKTEAFF
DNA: TGTGCCACCCAAGGAGGAGTGAAGACTGAAGCTTTCTTT

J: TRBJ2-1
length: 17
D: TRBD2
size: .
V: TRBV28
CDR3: CASINSGGTRLYNEQFF
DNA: TGTGCCAGCATTAATTCGGGCGGGACTAGGCTTTACAATGAGCAGTTCTTC

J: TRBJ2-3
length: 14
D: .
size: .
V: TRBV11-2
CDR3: CASSLGGITDTQYF
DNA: TGTGCCAGCAGCTTAGGCGGGATCACAGATACGCAGTATTTT

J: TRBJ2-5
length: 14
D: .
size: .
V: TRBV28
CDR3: CASRGDRYQETQYF
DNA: TGTGCCAGCAGGGGAGACAGGTACCAAGAGACCCAGTACTTC

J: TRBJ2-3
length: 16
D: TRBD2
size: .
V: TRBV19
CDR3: CASSIADSGNADTQYF
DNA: TGTGCCAGTAGTATAGCGGATAGCGGGAATGCAGATACGCAGTATTTT

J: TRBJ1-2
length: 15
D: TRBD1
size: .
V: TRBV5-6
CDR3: CASRWRQGANYGYTF
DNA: TGTGCCAGCAGATGGAGACAGGGGGCTAACTATGGCTACACCTTC

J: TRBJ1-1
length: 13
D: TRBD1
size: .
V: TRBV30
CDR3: CAGGQGTTTEAFF
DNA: TGTGCCGGGGGACAGGGAACAACCACTGAAGCTTTCTTT

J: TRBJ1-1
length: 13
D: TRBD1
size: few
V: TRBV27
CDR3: CASSPRQGGEAFF
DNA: TGTGCCAGCAGTCCGCGACAGGGAGGAGAAGCTTTCTTT

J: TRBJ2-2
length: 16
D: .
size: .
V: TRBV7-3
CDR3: CASSHGTPLNTGELFF
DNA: TGTGCCAGCAGCCACGGGACACCTCTGAACACCGGGGAGCTGTTTTTT

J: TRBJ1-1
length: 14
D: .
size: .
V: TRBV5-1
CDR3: CASSSVERGTEAFF
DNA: TGCGCCAGCAGCTCTGTTGAAAGAGGGACTGAAGCTTTCTTT

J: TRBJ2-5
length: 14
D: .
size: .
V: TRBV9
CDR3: CASSVEGGWETQYF
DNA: TGTGCCAGCAGCGTAGAAGGAGGGTGGGAGACCCAGTACTTC

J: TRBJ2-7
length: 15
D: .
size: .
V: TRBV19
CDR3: CASSIFSEAGYEQYF
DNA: TGTGCCAGTAGCATCTTTTCGGAGGCCGGCTACGAGCAGTACTTC

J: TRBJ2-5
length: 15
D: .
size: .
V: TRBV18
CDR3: CASSPRRLPEETQYF
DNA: TGTGCCAGCTCACCAAGGCGACTCCCCGAGGAGACCCAGTACTTC

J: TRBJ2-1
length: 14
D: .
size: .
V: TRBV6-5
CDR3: CASSYRTTQDEQFF
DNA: TGTGCCAGCAGTTACAGAACTACACAGGATGAGCAGTTCTTC

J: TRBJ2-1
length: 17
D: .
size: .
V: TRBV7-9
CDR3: CASSLSLVGPSDNEQFF
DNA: TGTGCCAGCAGCTTAAGTTTGGTGGGGCCATCGGACAATGAGCAGTTCTTC

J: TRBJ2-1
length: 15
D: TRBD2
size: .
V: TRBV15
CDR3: CATSREGLADNEQFF
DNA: TGTGCCACCAGCAGAGAGGGACTAGCGGACAATGAGCAGTTCTTC

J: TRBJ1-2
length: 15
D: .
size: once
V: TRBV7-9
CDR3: CASSLGGRLNYGYTF
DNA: TGTGCCAGCAGCTTAGGAGGCAGACTTAACTATGGCTACACCTTC

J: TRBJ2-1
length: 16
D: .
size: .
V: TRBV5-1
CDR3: CASSLDIMERNNEQFF
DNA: TGCGCCAGCAGCTTGGATATAATGGAGAGGAACAATGAGCAGTTCTTC

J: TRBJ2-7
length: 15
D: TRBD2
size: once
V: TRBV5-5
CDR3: CASSLGGLAGEEQYF
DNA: TGTGCCAGCAGCTTGGGGGGACTAGCGGGAGAAGAGCAGTACTTC

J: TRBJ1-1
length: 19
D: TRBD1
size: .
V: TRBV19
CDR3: CASSIGIIRGQGGSTEAFF
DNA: TGTGCCAGTAGTATAGGAATTATCCGGGGACAGGGGGGAAGCACTGAAGCTTTCTTT